This T cell receptor (beta chain) derives from a study of blood T cell repertoires in COVID-19. CDR3 length: 18 residues. The V segment lost 4 bases and the J segment 0 bases; nucleotides outside the gene matches: 10. From germline, CDR1 is ENHRY and CDR2 SYGVKD. Assay: immunoSEQ multiplex PCR; the TCRdb copy retains only in-frame clones and omits some. The repertoire holds 150,000 to 200,000 clones, with approximately 80% as singletons. The sequenced material came from PBMCs or T cells enriched from blood (not recorded which). The chain combines TRBV10-3 with TRBJ2-7, with 12 bases fitting TRBD2. This receptor was taken from a man in his forties or fifties who had recovered from COVID-19. The CDR3 DNA follows: TGTGCCATCAGTGGGATTTTAGGACTAGCGGGGAACTCCTACGAGCAGTACTTC. This sequence encodes CAISGILGLAGNSYEQYF.